This TCR beta chain was documented in a study of T-cell memory formation after mild COVID-19. Whole-study findings and limits: While clones contracting from day 15 to 85 were balanced between CD4 and CD8, later expanders leaned CD4+.

Trimming pared 3 bases from V and 6 bases from J, leaving 9 bases between. The CDR3 contains 13 residues. Looked up from germline, CDR1 is LGHNA and CDR2 is YNFKEQ. TCRdb reanalysed the 5' RACE reads using MiXCR and keeps one entry per CDR3 protein. The table has fewer than 700,000 distinct CDR3 sequences, 18% seen once; the top ten hold around 12%. In this sample, this clonotype turned up many times. Its antigen is undetermined. The material sequenced was PBMCs or a T cell subset sorted from them (not recorded which). The clonotype originates from an adult woman who had mild COVID-19 (a few samples of this study predate the infection). Cell type and time point are not known. This sequence joins TRBV4-2 and TRBJ2-1; the D gene is possibly TRBD2 (5 bases). CDR3 coding DNA: TGTGCCAGCAGCCAGGAAGCGGCCAATGAGCAGTTCTTC. Translated, it gives CASSQEAANEQFF.